The subject of this entry is one TCR beta chain. Its antigen remains unidentified. Clones were read by immunoSEQ multiplex PCR, and TCRdb kept only the in-frame ones, dropping some. The sample has 250,000 to 350,000 clones; around 76% are singletons. The V gene end was trimmed by 6 bases and the J gene end by 6 bases; junction bases not matched to a gene: 7. This CDR3 spans 14 amino acids. Germline V gene lookup returns CDR1 LNHDA and CDR2 SQIVND (reference sequence). These data belong to a study of cytotoxic CD8 clonotypes in ibrutinib-treated CLL. Study information: Enrolment comprised about 10 relapsed/refractory and more than 14 treatment-naive patients; under 18 were IGHV unmutated. General study results and limits: The clonality rise at ibrutinib response reflected private clonotype expansion.

Source: PBMCs, taken at disease progression, from a patient treated with ibrutinib. The rearrangement uses TRBV19 and TRBJ1-5; TRBD1 matches 8 bases. This receptor was obtained from a human donor with chronic lymphocytic leukemia. This chain's CDR3 is CASRDPGGAQPQHF. In nucleotides, the CDR3 is TGTGCCAGTAGGGATCCAGGGGGCGCTCAGCCCCAGCATTTT. The entire variable domain, with the rest obtained from reference TRBV19 and TRBJ1-5, is as follows: DGGITQSPKYLFRKEGQNVTLSCEQNLNHDAMYWYRQDPGQGLRLIYYSQIVNDFQKGDIAEGYSVSREKKESFPLTVTSAQKNPTAFYLCASRDPGGAQPQHFGDGTRLSIL.